This entry lists 4 T cell receptor beta chains sequenced from one sample in a study of T cells after yellow fever vaccination. TCRdb independently ran MiXCR on the 5' RACE reads; one entry per CDR3 protein. The sample includes nearly 350,000 distinct CDR3 sequences, approximately 8% seen only once; the top ten take about 16%. The source was PBMCs, collected 45 days after the first yellow fever vaccination. The source of these receptors is a man aged 18 to 30 who received the YFV17D yellow fever vaccine.

The chain couples TRBV20-1 to TRBJ1-1, with no clear D. In germline, CDR1 is DFQATT, CDR2 SNEGSKA (reference sequence). The CDR3 extends over 13 amino acids. The V end lost 3 bases, the J end lost 2 bases, and 10 bases lay between the germline ends. In DNA form, the CDR3 reads TGCAGTGCTAGGGACGGGTACAACACTGAAGCTTTCTTT. Protein: CSARDGYNTEAFF.

The genes are TRBV6-1 and TRBJ1-6; 7 nucleotides agree with TRBD1. Germline V gene lookup returns CDR1 MNHNS and CDR2 SASEGT. The CDR3 runs to 16 residues. J gave up 7 bases and V 10 bases, and 16 bases lay outside the gene matches. The CDR3 sequence is CATSGGRQGWNSPLHF. CDR3 bases: TGTGCCACATCAGGGGGGCGCCAGGGGTGGAATTCACCCCTCCACTTT.

This clonotype was found many times. The chain joins TRBV5-4 to TRBJ2-5; possible D gene TRBD1, 6 bases. Deletions cut 5 bases from V and 4 bases from J, with 12 bases between. Per the germline V gene, CDR1 is SGHNT and CDR2 is YYREEE (reference sequence). This CDR3 has 13 amino acids. The CDR3 nucleotides are TGTGCCAGCAGTTTCAGGGGCGGAGAGACCCAGTACTTC. This translates into CASSFRGGETQYF.

The chain is built from TRBV5-1 and TRBJ2-7; TRBD1 matches 9 bases. The CDR3 covers 14 residues. V lost 4 bases to trimming and J lost 5 bases; unmatched junction nucleotides: 7. Looked up from germline, CDR1 is SGHRS and CDR2 is YFSETQ. The CDR3 region has the DNA TGCGCCAGCAGCCCCGGACAGGGGAGCCACGAGCAGTACTTC. Its translation is CASSPGQGSHEQYF.